This T cell receptor (beta chain) was identified in a study of T-cell memory formation after mild COVID-19. As for the study in general: TCR clusters showed largely donor specificity.

The TCR alpha and TCR beta cDNA libraries, bearing sample barcodes and UMIs, were generated by 5'RACE using constant-segment primers. TCRdb recomputed calls from the 5' RACE reads with MiXCR, one row per CDR3 protein. The table shows around 140,000 distinct CDR3 sequences, with less than 25% occurring only once. CDR3 length equals 15 residues. Germline V gives CDR1 LNHDA, CDR2 SQIVND (reference sequence). The junction had 13 bases not matched to a gene; V was cut back by 6 bases and J by 9 bases. This clonotype originated in an adult woman who had mild COVID-19 (a few samples of this study predate the infection). Cell type and time point are not known. Sample: PBMCs or a T cell subset sorted from them (not recorded which). The chain carries TRBV19 and TRBJ2-1; 8 bases agree with TRBD2. CDR3: CASSPGLVTQGEQFF. CDR3 nucleotides: TGTGCCAGTAGCCCGGGACTAGTAACACAGGGTGAGCAGTTCTTC.